This T cell receptor beta chain stems from a study of Graves' ophthalmopathy and Graves' hyperthyroidism. Ophthalmopathy donors showed moderate-to-severe activity, CAS ≥3, NOSPECS ≥4 and a duration under 3 months. Amplified TCR beta CDR3 regions were obtained using RNA transcripts as template. The workflow started with a first-round RT-PCR run with HTBI primers and then moved on to a second-round multiplex PCR. TCRdb re-called the multiplex PCR reads with MiXCR, one entry per CDR3 protein. Of around 600,000 distinct CDR3 sequences listed, about 40% were seen once; the top ten hold around 3.3%. Germline values: CDR1 SGHAT, CDR2 FQNNGV. Trimming took 5 bases from V and 9 from J; bases not matched to a gene: 7. The CDR3 has 14 residues.

Input material: peripheral blood. The TCR sequence derives from an adult man with Graves' ophthalmopathy. The chain has TRBV11-2 and TRBJ2-2; 9 bases align to TRBD1. This CDR3 is CASSTGTGLRELFF. The CDR3, as DNA: TGTGCCAGCAGCACGGGGACAGGGCTCAGGGAGCTGTTTTTT. Full variable domain (missing parts from reference TRBV11-2 and TRBJ2-2): EAGVAQSPRYKIIEKRQSVAFWCNPISGHATLYWYQQILGQGPKLLIQFQNNGVVDDSQLPKDRFSAERLKGVDSTLKIQPAKLEDSAVYLCASSTGTGLRELFFGEGSRLTVL.